The 11 T cell receptor beta chains below were found in one sample sequenced in a study of cytomegalovirus exposure and HLA in healthy donors. The PCR contained 60 Vbeta and 13 Jbeta primers. Libraries were prepared by immunoSEQ multiplex PCR; TCRdb keeps only in-frame clonotypes and omits some of them. The sample has tens of thousands of clones; around 78% are singletons. The sequenced sample consisted of PBMCs. The receptors here all came from a man aged 40-49 years in good health and CMV-seronegative.

The chain uses TRBV28 and TRBJ2-7, with D perhaps matching TRBD1 (6 bases). This CDR3 is 15 amino acids long. The germline V gene encodes CDR1 MDHEN and CDR2 SYDVKM. The V end lost 8 bases, the J end lost 4 bases, and 21 bases lay between the germline ends. The CDR3 protein is CASDMGHPGSYEQYF. Written as DNA, the CDR3 is TGTGCCAGCGACATGGGACACCCAGGAAGTTACGAGCAGTACTTC.

The chain uses TRBV6-5 and TRBJ1-5; D is possibly TRBD1 (6 bases). V was clipped by 1 base and J by 1 base, with 11 bases between them. The CDR3 covers 16 residues. Germline CDR1 MNHEY, CDR2 SVGAGI. CDR3 coding DNA: TGTGCCAGCAGTTACTTTTCAGGGGCGAGCAATCAGCCCCAGCATTTT. Its protein product is CASSYFSGASNQPQHF.

This clone was seen only a few times. The rearrangement uses TRBV2 and TRBJ2-5; 8 positions agree with TRBD2. Germline CDR1 SNHLY, CDR2 FYNNEI. The trim removed 7 bases at V and 1 base at J, leaving 8 bases unmatched. The CDR3 is 15 residues long. As DNA, the CDR3 is TGTGCCAGCAATTTTGCCGGGACTAGCCAAGAGACCCAGTACTTC. Translating gives CASNFAGTSQETQYF.

The chain links TRBV5-6 to TRBJ2-4, with TRBD1 identical over 7 bases. The junction had 8 bases not matched to a gene; V was cut back by 5 bases and J by 0 bases. The CDR3 consists of 16 residues. CDR1 and CDR2 from the germline V gene are SGHDT and YYEEEE. The CDR3 reads CASSPQGFVAKNIQYF. The CDR3 DNA sequence: TGTGCCAGCAGTCCACAGGGGTTTGTAGCCAAAAACATTCAGTACTTC.

The V call is TRBV6-5, the J call TRBJ2-7; 10 nucleotides agree with TRBD2. Germline V gene sequence: CDR1 MNHEY, CDR2 SVGAGI. This CDR3 spans 15 amino acids. The J segment lost 1 base and the V segment lost 5 bases, leaving 5 bases of the junction unmatched. The CDR3 nucleotides read TGTGCCAGCAGTCGGACTAGCGGATTATCCTACGAGCAGTACTTC. As protein: CASSRTSGLSYEQYF.

The V call is TRBV7-6, the J call TRBJ2-5; 10 bases are shared with TRBD2. Germline CDR1 and CDR2: SGHVS and FNYEAQ. The V segment lost 1 base and the J segment 1 base; nucleotides outside the gene matches: 6. CDR3 length: 17 amino acids. The CDR3 spells CASSLGVQRGGQETQYF. The CDR3 nucleotides read TGTGCCAGCAGCTTAGGTGTTCAGCGGGGGGGCCAAGAGACCCAGTACTTC.

The chain links TRBV19 to TRBJ2-7, with D perhaps matching TRBD2 (6 bases). The length of the CDR3 is 11 residues. Per the germline V gene, CDR1 is LNHDA and CDR2 is SQIVND (reference sequence). With 5 bases removed from V and 6 bases from J, the gap between germline ends came to 8 bases. The CDR3 sequence is CASSSEGEQYF. The CDR3 coding sequence is TGTGCCAGTAGTTCGGAGGGCGAGCAGTACTTC.

V is TRBV19 and J is TRBJ2-1; 10 bases map to TRBD1. V trimming: 4 bases; J trimming: 4 bases; junction bases outside the gene matches: 7. Germline V gene data show CDR1 as LNHDA and CDR2 as SQIVND (reference sequence). CDR3 length: 16 residues. CDR3 sequence reads: CASSTGTGARYNEQFF. CDR3 bases: TGTGCCAGTAGTACCGGGACAGGGGCTAGGTACAATGAGCAGTTCTTC.

This chain connects TRBV27 to TRBJ1-6; 7 bases line up with TRBD1. The ends lost 5 bases at V and 8 bases at J; junction bases unmatched: 9. The CDR3 spans 15 residues. The germline V gene has CDR1 MNHEY and CDR2 SMNVEV (reference sequence). The CDR3 DNA is TGTGCCAGCAGTGTGACAGGGAAGAATGATTCACCCCTCCACTTT. Its translation is CASSVTGKNDSPLHF.

The V and J genes are TRBV6-5 and TRBJ1-2, with D maybe TRBD1 (6 bases). V dropped 5 bases and J dropped 7 bases, with 14 bases sitting between them. From germline, CDR1 is MNHEY and CDR2 SVGAGI. This CDR3 is 13 amino acids long. The CDR3 loop is CASSEQGRPGYTF. The DNA of the CDR3 is TGTGCCAGCAGTGAACAGGGAAGACCTGGCTACACCTTC.

The gene calls are TRBV2 and TRBJ2-4; possible D gene TRBD2, 5 bases. The CDR3 loop spans 13 amino acids. Per the germline V gene, CDR1 is SNHLY and CDR2 is FYNNEI. The V and J ends lost 9 bases and 5 bases respectively, with 14 bases between them. CDR3 sequence: CASNGGPQNIQYF. CDR3 DNA sequence: TGTGCCAGTAACGGCGGGCCTCAAAACATTCAGTACTTC.